The clone carrying this TCR beta chain appeared once. CDR1 SGHTA and CDR2 FQGNSA come from the germline V gene. The CDR3 has 13 residues. Losses at the gene ends were 2 bases for V and 8 bases for J; bases not matched to a gene: 5. The data are from a study of blood T cell repertoires in COVID-19. Background on the study: Whether acute or convalescent, the COVID-19 samples came from the United States, Italy and Spain. The cDNA or gDNA used as material had been derived from T cells, B-cell-depleted T cells, or PBMCs.

Per the original methods: Amplification with reference gene primers provided the estimates of nucleated cell counts. Clones were read by immunoSEQ multiplex PCR, and TCRdb kept only the in-frame ones, dropping some. Clone size and V and J calls were adopted from that table, with D and trimming inferred from the DNA. The sample has roughly 100,000 clones, approximately 88% seen once. The receptor's source is a human donor in a cohort sampled during active COVID-19. The sequencing sample was made of peripheral blood. The rearrangement uses TRBV7-2 and TRBJ1-1; 7 bases match TRBD1. The CDR3 nucleotides are TGTGCCAGCAGCTTAAGCAGGGGGAAAGAAGCTTTCTTT. Translating gives CASSLSRGKEAFF. Full variable domain (remainder filled in from reference TRBV7-2 and TRBJ1-1): GAGVSQSPSNKVTEKGKDVELRCDPISGHTALYWYRQSLGQGLEFLIYFQGNSAPDKSGLPSDRFSAERTGGSVSTLTIQRTQQEDSAVYLCASSLSRGKEAFFGQGTRLTVV.